The entry below gives a single T cell receptor beta chain sequence along with its context. Its antigen is still unknown. No much larger clone is present one base from it, and per-base qualities are unavailable. The data are from a study of blood T cell repertoires in COVID-19 (dated by TCRdb to about 2020). In terms of the full investigation: Collaborator samples came from the United States, Italy and Spain and covered acute and convalescent phases of COVID-19. The dataset comprised deeply sampled blood TCRbeta repertoires from subjects exposed to, actively infected with, or recovered from COVID-19. The repertoires were released in a freely available public database meant as a resource for research on the immune response to SARS-CoV-2. The material from the prospective study consisted of cDNA or gDNA derived from T cells, B-cell-depleted T cells, or PBMCs. Where available, HLA class I and class II types were obtained from metadata supplied by the sample provider rather than from assay-based typing. Nearly every sample came with metadata listing a de-identified subject ID, COVID-19 status, age in years and sex. The samples were drawn from the first 160 participants of the ongoing ImmuneRACE study and from 950 to 1,500 subjects provided by 6 global collaborators. The paper as a whole reports these results and caveats: The amount of clinical and demographic metadata varied by source and participant and was provided uncurated.

In the germline V gene, CDR1 corresponds to MDHEN and CDR2 to SYDVKM. For this chain, trimming is 6 bases at the V end and 6 bases at the J end, and the number of junction bases without a gene match is 7. Inclusive of the bounding cysteine and phenylalanine, the CDR3 is 14 residues long. Only the CDR3 DNA is retained, 42 bases long and in frame from the first base. TCRbeta CDR3 regions were amplified from genomic DNA by means of the immunoSEQ Assay, a bias-controlled multiplex PCR. The source study handled its data this way. Nucleated cell counts per sample were estimated from amplification of reference gene primers within the assay. Sequence reads were collapsed and filtered to measure the absolute abundance of every unique TCRbeta CDR3 rearrangement. Productive Simpson clonality was computed per sample as the square root of Simpson's diversity index over productive rearrangements. Imported from immuneACCESS, the table was reduced by TCRdb to in-frame sequences with V and J called. These copies leave out some clones; in studies compared against another copy, an unresolved V gene accounts for under half, and the cause of the remainder is not known. From that table come the V and J calls and clone size; the DNA was used to work out D and trimming. This sample has roughly 210,000 clones in its table, and 84% of those were observed once. Under 12% of the sample goes to the ten largest clones.

One collaborating source in Seattle enrolled patients while the patients were actively infected and followed the patients over time throughout the course of disease. The collaborating institutions used their own protocols to collect whole blood in K2EDTA tubes. Collaborator samples were shipped for TCRbeta analysis as frozen whole blood, isolated PBMCs, or DNA extracted from either sample type. The TCR was taken from a woman aged 80 or older with COVID-19, enrolled during active disease. The chain is assembled from TRBV28 and TRBJ1-5, with TRBD1 matching 8 junction bases. Sequenced input: peripheral blood. The base sequence is TGTGCCAGCAGGCAGCTACAGGGGGGTCAGCCCCAGCATTTT. This yields the protein CASRQLQGGQPQHF.